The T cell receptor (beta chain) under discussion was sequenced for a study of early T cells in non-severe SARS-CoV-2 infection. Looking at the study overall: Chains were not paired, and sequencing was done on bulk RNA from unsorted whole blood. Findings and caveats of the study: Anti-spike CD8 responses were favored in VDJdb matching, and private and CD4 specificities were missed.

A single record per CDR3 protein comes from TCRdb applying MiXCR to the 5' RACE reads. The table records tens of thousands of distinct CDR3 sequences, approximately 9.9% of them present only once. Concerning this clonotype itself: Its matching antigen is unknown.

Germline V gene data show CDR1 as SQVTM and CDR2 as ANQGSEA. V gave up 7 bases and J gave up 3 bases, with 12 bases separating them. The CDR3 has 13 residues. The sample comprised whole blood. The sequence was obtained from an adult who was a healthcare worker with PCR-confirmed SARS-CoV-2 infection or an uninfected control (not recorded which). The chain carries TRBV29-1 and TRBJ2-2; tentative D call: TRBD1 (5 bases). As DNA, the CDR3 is TGCAGCGGCGGACACCCGCACACCGGGGAGCTGTTTTTT. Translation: CSGGHPHTGELFF.